One and the same sample provided the 25 T cell receptor beta chains below, sequenced in a study of T cells in Graves' hyperthyroidism and ophthalmopathy. There were TCR beta CDR3 regions amplified from RNA transcripts. First-round RT-PCR with HTBI primers amplified the TCR CDR3 region. One entry per CDR3 protein results from TCRdb running MiXCR on the multiplex PCR reads. The table lists some 360,000 distinct CDR3 sequences, 15% to 20% of them singletons. The sample consisted of blood. The receptors shown here come from a woman aged 40 to 49 with Graves' ophthalmopathy.

This clonotype was seen repeatedly, ten times or more. This chain joins TRBV28 and TRBJ2-2; TRBD1 is a possible D gene (6 bases). The CDR3 consists of 16 residues. Trimming took 10 bases from V and 0 from J, leaving 18 bases between them. Germline V CDR1 and CDR2: MDHEN, SYDVKM. The CDR3 DNA is TGTGCCACCAAAAGCGCCGGGACACCGAACACCGGGGAGCTGTTTTTT. The encoded protein is CATKSAGTPNTGELFF.

This clonotype was counted many times. The chain has TRBV20-1 and TRBJ2-7; no firm D call. The CDR3 totals 10 residues. Germline values: CDR1 DFQATT, CDR2 SNEGSKA (reference sequence). Trimming cost V 3 bases and J 5 bases, with 5 bases left between them. CDR3 nucleotides: TGCAGTGCTAGTGTCGACGAGCAGTACTTC. Amino acids: CSASVDEQYF.

Ten or more counts support this clonotype. J is TRBJ2-7 and V is TRBV7-2; D is uncertain. V lost 3 bases and J lost 7, with 13 bases in between. Germline lookup yields CDR1 SGHTA and CDR2 FQGNSA. The CDR3 loop spans 13 amino acids. The CDR3 is CASSLNLKREQYF. The CDR3 bases are TGTGCCAGCAGCTTGAACCTCAAAAGGGAGCAGTACTTC.

Ten or more counts support this clonotype. V usage is TRBV28 and J usage is TRBJ1-1; D remains unclear. Germline CDR1 reads MDHEN; CDR2 reads SYDVKM. The CDR3 has 13 amino acids. V gave up 5 bases and J gave up 5 bases, with 12 bases separating them. This chain's CDR3 is CASSLPTGTEAFF. The CDR3 DNA reads as TGTGCCAGCAGTCTACCGACGGGAACTGAAGCTTTCTTT.

This clonotype was recorded once. V and J are TRBV12-3 or TRBV12-4 and TRBJ1-1, with D maybe TRBD1 (6 bases). The CDR3 is 14 amino acids. Trimming took 4 bases from V and 5 from J, leaving 14 bases between them. DNA for the CDR3: TGTGCCAGCAGTTGGACAGACGGGTGGACTGAAGCTTTCTTT. Translated: CASSWTDGWTEAFF.

This clonotype was seen many times. This chain uses TRBV27 with TRBJ1-1, with D possibly matching TRBD1 (6 bases). The germline CDR1 and CDR2 sequences are MNHEY and SMNVEV (reference sequence). The CDR3 runs 15 residues. V lost 6 bases to trimming and J lost 6 bases, with 20 bases between them. Here the CDR3 reads CASSPLTGAYAEAFF. As DNA, the CDR3 is TGTGCCAGCAGCCCGCTGACGGGGGCTTACGCTGAAGCTTTCTTT.

The sample holds many counts of this clonotype. V usage is TRBV11-2 and J usage is TRBJ2-7, with 9 bases fitting TRBD2. The trim removed 1 base at V and 3 bases at J, leaving 4 bases unmatched. Germline loops: CDR1 SGHAT, CDR2 FQNNGV. This CDR3 has 15 amino acids. DNA for the CDR3: TGTGCCAGCAGCTTAGGTAGCGGGAGTTTCTACGAGCAGTACTTC. Encoded protein: CASSLGSGSFYEQYF. Supplemented by reference TRBV11-2 and TRBJ2-7, the full variable domain reads EAGVAQSPRYKIIEKRQSVAFWCNPISGHATLYWYQQILGQGPKLLIQFQNNGVVDDSQLPKDRFSAERLKGVDSTLKIQPAKLEDSAVYLCASSLGSGSFYEQYFGPGTRLTVT.

This clonotype was observed a handful of times. The rearrangement uses TRBV20-1 and TRBJ2-2; 8 bases line up with TRBD1. CDR3 length: 16 amino acids. CDR1 DFQATT and CDR2 SNEGSKA come from the germline V gene (reference sequence). Trimming removed 3 bases from V and 2 bases from J; junction bases left unmatched: 8. The CDR3 bases are TGCAGTGCTAGGGATCGGACAGGGAAAAACACCGGGGAGCTGTTTTTT. Amino acids: CSARDRTGKNTGELFF.

Details on this clonotype: The conserved final phenylalanine or tryptophan is absent from the CDR3, which likely points to a read error. The rearrangement joins TRBV10-2 to TRBJ2-2, with unresolved D. Germline V CDR1 and CDR2: WSHSY, SAAADI. V gave up 7 bases and J gave up 5 bases, with 5 bases separating them. This CDR3 comprises 11 residues. This CDR3 is CASTNTGELFL. CDR3 in DNA: TGCGCCAGCACAAATACCGGGGAGCTGTTTCTT.

In this sample, this clonotype turned up many times. This chain joins TRBV5-1 and TRBJ2-7, with D maybe TRBD1 (5 bases). There are 14 residues in the CDR3. V gave up 0 bases and J gave up 5 bases, with 12 bases separating them. Germline V gene sequence: CDR1 SGHRS, CDR2 YFSETQ. The CDR3 nucleotides are TGCGCCAGCAGCTTGGGCAGGGCCGTCCACGAGCAGTACTTC. This gives the protein CASSLGRAVHEQYF.

This clonotype has a count of ten or more. The chain couples TRBV12-3 or TRBV12-4 to TRBJ1-6, with TRBD1 matching over 9 bases. The CDR3 is 12 amino acids. The trim removed 10 bases at V and 8 bases at J, leaving 3 bases unmatched. The CDR3 region is CATGTGYSPLHF. The CDR3 DNA reads TGTGCCACCGGGACAGGGTATTCACCCCTCCACTTT.

The table lists this clonotype with many counts. No conserved phenylalanine or tryptophan ends this CDR3, so it is likely a read error. The rearrangement links TRBV28 to TRBJ1-1, with 9 bases that match TRBD1. CDR3 length equals 15 residues. V was pared by 5 bases and J by 5 bases, with 9 bases of the junction left unmatched. Germline CDR1 is MDHEN and CDR2 is SYDVKM. In DNA form, the CDR3 reads TGTGCCAGCAGTCCACCAGGACAGGGGAAGACTGAAGCTTTCCTT. Its translation: CASSPPGQGKTEAFL.

This clonotype appeared many times. V gene TRBV7-2 combines with J gene TRBJ1-5; D gene ambiguous. Between the trimmed V and J ends, which lost 4 bases and 5 bases, there was a span of 12 bases. This CDR3 comprises 14 residues. Germline V gene lookup returns CDR1 SGHTA and CDR2 FQGNSA. The DNA of the CDR3 is TGTGCCAGCAGCTCCCGGCCCCCGGATCAGCCCCAGCATTTT. Translated, it gives CASSSRPPDQPQHF.

In its sample, this clonotype was seen many times. CDR3 in DNA: TGTGCCAGCAGATTCGGGAACACTGAAGCTTTCTTT. It translates to CASRFGNTEAFF. The chain employs TRBV28 and TRBJ1-1; no clear D. From germline, CDR1 is MDHEN and CDR2 SYDVKM. CDR3 length: 12 amino acids. Trimming cost V 6 bases and J 1 base, with 6 bases left between them.

The J gene is TRBJ1-5, the V gene TRBV19; TRBD1 is a possible D gene (6 bases). The V and J ends lost 5 bases and 6 bases respectively, with 14 bases between them. Germline CDR1 reads LNHDA; CDR2 reads SQIVND (reference sequence). The CDR3 totals 14 residues. The CDR3 DNA reads as TGTGCCAGTAGTCATACAGGGTGGGTTCAGCCCCAGCATTTT. It is translated as CASSHTGWVQPQHF. The entire variable domain, with the rest obtained from reference TRBV19 and TRBJ1-5, is as follows: DGGITQSPKYLFRKEGQNVTLSCEQNLNHDAMYWYRQDPGQGLRLIYYSQIVNDFQKGDIAEGYSVSREKKESFPLTVTSAQKNPTAFYLCASSHTGWVQPQHFGDGTRLSIL.

V gene TRBV6-1 combines with J gene TRBJ2-7, with unresolved D. Germline CDR1 is MNHNS and CDR2 is SASEGT. V was shortened by 0 bases and J by 2 bases, with 5 bases between the two germline ends. The CDR3 runs 13 residues. CDR3 sequence (DNA): TGTGCCAGCAGTGAAGCGTCCCCCTACGAGCAGTACTTC. Amino acid sequence: CASSEASPYEQYF.

This clonotype was recorded many times. V and J are TRBV20-1 and TRBJ2-2, with 7 bases matching TRBD1. Trimming at V came to 6 bases and at J to 5 bases, leaving 18 bases not matched to a gene. The CDR3 has 17 amino acids. The V gene's germline CDR1 is DFQATT and CDR2 SNEGSKA (reference sequence). The DNA of the CDR3 is TGCAGTGCCCCTAAGCCTCCGACAGGGATGAAGACCGGGGAGCTGTTTTTT. This codes for CSAPKPPTGMKTGELFF.

This clonotype showed up many times. The J gene is TRBJ2-3, the V gene TRBV27; D ambiguous. The germline CDR1 and CDR2 sequences are MNHEY and SMNVEV (reference sequence). This CDR3 has 11 residues. V dropped 6 bases and J dropped 6 bases, with 7 bases sitting between them. In DNA, the CDR3 is TGTGCCAGCAGCCATGGGGATACGCAGTATTTT. It codes for CASSHGDTQYF.

This clonotype came up many times. V is TRBV19 and J is TRBJ2-5, with TRBD1 identical over 8 bases. Germline CDR1 LNHDA, CDR2 SQIVND (reference sequence). The CDR3 extends over 13 amino acids. CDR3 protein: CATRQGQGETQYF. CDR3 DNA: TGTGCTACCCGACAGGGGCAGGGGGAGACCCAGTACTTC.

This clonotype was seen many times. V gene TRBV10-3 combines with J gene TRBJ2-2; no firm D call. The CDR3 covers 15 residues. The germline gives CDR1 ENHRY, CDR2 SYGVKD. The V end was cut by 1 base, the J end by 1 base, with 7 bases between. CDR3 in DNA: TGTGCCATCAGTGAGTTGTGGGGGAACACCGGGGAGCTGTTTTTT. As protein: CAISELWGNTGELFF.

The chain couples TRBV6-2 or TRBV6-3 to TRBJ1-5; the match to TRBD1 covers 7 bases. This CDR3 spans 15 amino acids. CDR1 is MNHEY, CDR2 SVGEGT, per germline. With 4 bases clipped from V and 6 bases from J, the junction kept 9 bases outside the gene matches. Here the CDR3 DNA reads TGTGCCAGCAGTTCCAACAGGGGCGTGGGTCAGCCCCAGCATTTT. Protein product: CASSSNRGVGQPQHF.

This clonotype was found many times. The chain couples TRBV6-5 to TRBJ2-4, with D tentatively TRBD2 (5 bases). CDR3 length: 14 residues. V was trimmed by 6 bases and J by 8 bases, leaving 17 bases between them. Germline CDR1 reads MNHEY; CDR2 reads SVGAGI. The chain's CDR3 is CASSPRFGGDIQYF. In nucleotides, the CDR3 is TGTGCCAGCAGCCCAAGGTTTGGAGGAGACATTCAGTACTTC.

A note on this clonotype: Just one base apart from a much larger clone, this may be a read error. The V call is TRBV3-1, the J call TRBJ1-5; D perhaps matches TRBD1 (5 bases). The germline CDR1 and CDR2 sequences are LGHDT and YNNKEL (reference sequence). This CDR3 has 15 residues. V was shortened by 4 bases and J by 3 bases, with 13 bases between the two germline ends. The CDR3 nucleotides are TGTGCCAGCAGCCTCGGACATTATAACAATCAGCCCCAGCATTTT. Encoded protein: CASSLGHYNNQPQHF.

Ten or more counts support this clonotype. This rearrangement joins TRBV2 to TRBJ2-7, with D uncertain. The CDR3 spans 12 residues. The V and J ends lost 6 bases and 7 bases respectively, with 13 bases between them. Looked up from germline, CDR1 is SNHLY and CDR2 is FYNNEI. In DNA, the CDR3 is TGTGCCAGCAGGACCCTATCGGCGGAGCAGTACTTC. It codes for CASRTLSAEQYF.

In this sample, this clonotype turned up many times. The chain combines TRBV13 with TRBJ2-5; TRBD1 matches 9 bases. J lost 5 bases, V lost 5 bases, and 12 bases had no gene match. The CDR3 extends over 16 amino acids. Per germline, CDR1 PRHDT and CDR2 FYEKMQ (reference sequence). The CDR3: CASSATPGTGLETQYF. The CDR3 coding sequence is TGTGCCAGCAGCGCCACTCCCGGGACAGGGTTGGAGACCCAGTACTTC.